The 9 T cell receptor beta chains reported below all come from one sample, sequenced in a study of naive and memory T cell subsets. Study-wide results and caveats: Naive repertoires, especially CD8, held a few larger clonotypes, possibly memory cells re-expressing CD45RA.

The antigens these receptors bind are not known. The beta constant-region primer was an equimolar mix of two oligonucleotides covering TRBC1 and TRBC2. Four rounds of PCR amplified the ligated cDNA using nested alpha and beta constant-region primers plus SP2. TCRdb itself ran the UMI-ligation and nested PCR reads through MiXCR, one entry per CDR3 protein. Of over 110,000 distinct CDR3 sequences in the sample, roughly a fifth were seen once. Sequenced material: naive CD8+ T cells from blood. Receptors originate from a human donor in good health.

The gene calls are TRBV28 and TRBJ2-7; D may be TRBD2 (5 bases). CDR3 length equals 13 residues. The germline V gene has CDR1 MDHEN and CDR2 SYDVKM. V was shortened by 5 bases and J by 4 bases, with 12 bases between the two germline ends. DNA for the CDR3: TGTGCCAGCAGTCCCGGAGGCTTTTACGAGCAGTACTTC. It specifies CASSPGGFYEQYF.

In its sample, this clonotype was seen a few times. J is TRBJ2-7 and V is TRBV4-1, with D unresolved. The CDR3 loop spans 18 amino acids. Germline CDR1 is MGHRA and CDR2 is YSYEKL. Trimming shortened V by 0 bases and J by 2 bases, and 20 bases separated the two germline ends. The CDR3 DNA is TGCGCCAGCAGCCAAGATCAGCAGGCCTACACGGAACCCTACGAGCAGTACTTC. This gives the protein CASSQDQQAYTEPYEQYF.

There are a few counts of this clonotype. The chain is built from TRBV29-1 and TRBJ2-2; 10 nucleotides match TRBD2. This CDR3 is 15 amino acids long. Unmatched junction bases numbered 9, after V lost 5 bases and J lost 6 bases. Germline CDR1 and CDR2: SQVTM and ANQGSEA. The CDR3 sequence is CSVRRELAGAGELFF. CDR3 DNA: TGCAGCGTTCGCCGGGAGCTAGCGGGAGCCGGGGAGCTGTTTTTT.

The gene calls are TRBV7-6 and TRBJ2-2; D might be TRBD2 (5 bases). The V end was cut by 2 bases, the J end by 7 bases, with 5 bases between. CDR3 size: 12 residues. The germline V gene encodes CDR1 SGHVS and CDR2 FNYEAQ. The DNA for the CDR3 is TGTGCCAGCAGCTTACGGGGCGGGGAGCTGTTTTTT. This codes for CASSLRGGELFF.

V and J are TRBV27 and TRBJ2-6; the D is unclear. CDR1 is MNHEY and CDR2 is SMNVEV in the germline V gene (reference sequence). The CDR3 extends over 14 amino acids. V lost 8 bases, J lost 0 bases, and 8 bases lay in between. CDR3 sequence (DNA): TGTGCCAGCTCGAGGAGCTCTGGGGCCAACGTCCTGACTTTC. Amino acid sequence: CASSRSSGANVLTF.

The chain couples TRBV11-2 to TRBJ2-7; TRBD1 aligns across 11 bases. CDR3 length: 15 residues. V was pared by 5 bases and J by 3 bases, with 6 bases of the junction left unmatched. Germline CDR1 and CDR2: SGHAT and FQNNGV. CDR3 region: CASSQRTGGFYEQYF. The CDR3 region has the DNA TGTGCCAGCAGCCAAAGGACAGGGGGCTTCTACGAGCAGTACTTC.

CDR3 in DNA: TGCGCCAGCAGCCAAGTGCGTCAGGAGGATGAGCAGTTCTTC. Translation: CASSQVRQEDEQFF. The J gene is TRBJ2-1, the V gene TRBV4-1; tentatively, D is TRBD2 (5 bases). The CDR3 length is 14 residues. Germline CDR1 is MGHRA and CDR2 is YSYEKL. Trimming shortened V by 1 base and J by 8 bases, and 12 bases separated the two germline ends.

The chain recombines TRBV6-5 with TRBJ2-2, with 10 bases that match TRBD1. Germline lookup yields CDR1 MNHEY and CDR2 SVGAGI. This CDR3 is built from 16 residues. Trimming took 10 bases from V and 7 from J; bases not matched to a gene: 15. The CDR3 DNA sequence: TGTGCCACCTCTGCGCGGGACAGGGGTTTTTTCGGGGAGCTGTTTTTT. It is translated as CATSARDRGFFGELFF.

J is TRBJ2-7 and V is TRBV4-1; TRBD1 matches 10 bases. The germline gives CDR1 MGHRA, CDR2 YSYEKL. The CDR3 runs 14 residues. Losses at the gene ends were 3 bases for V and 4 bases for J; bases not matched to a gene: 3. CDR3 nucleotide sequence: TGCGCCAGCAGCCACCGGGACAGGGGTTACGAGCAGTACTTC. Its translation is CASSHRDRGYEQYF.